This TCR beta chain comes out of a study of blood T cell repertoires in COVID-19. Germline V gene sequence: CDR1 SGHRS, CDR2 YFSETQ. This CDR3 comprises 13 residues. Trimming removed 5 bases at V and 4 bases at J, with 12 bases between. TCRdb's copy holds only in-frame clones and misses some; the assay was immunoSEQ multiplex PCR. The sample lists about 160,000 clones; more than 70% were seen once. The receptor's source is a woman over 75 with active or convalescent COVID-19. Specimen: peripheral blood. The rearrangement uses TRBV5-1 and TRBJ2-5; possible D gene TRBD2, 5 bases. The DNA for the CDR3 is TGCGCCAGCAGTTCAGGAGGATCAGAGACCCAGTACTTC. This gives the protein CASSSGGSETQYF.